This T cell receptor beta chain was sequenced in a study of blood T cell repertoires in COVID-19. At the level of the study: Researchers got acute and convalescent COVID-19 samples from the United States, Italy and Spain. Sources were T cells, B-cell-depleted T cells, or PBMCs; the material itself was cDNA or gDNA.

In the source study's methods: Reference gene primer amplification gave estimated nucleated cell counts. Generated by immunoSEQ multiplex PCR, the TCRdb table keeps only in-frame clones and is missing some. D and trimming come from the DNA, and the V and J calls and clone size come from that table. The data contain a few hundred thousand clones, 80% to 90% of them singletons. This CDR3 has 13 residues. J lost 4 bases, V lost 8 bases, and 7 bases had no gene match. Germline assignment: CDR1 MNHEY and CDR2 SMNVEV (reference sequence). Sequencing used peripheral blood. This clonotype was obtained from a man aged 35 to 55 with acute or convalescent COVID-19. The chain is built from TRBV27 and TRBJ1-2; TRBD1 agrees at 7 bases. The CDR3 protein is CASRDSELYGYTF. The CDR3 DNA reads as TGTGCCAGCCGGGACAGCGAGCTCTATGGCTACACCTTC.